This T cell receptor beta chain was retrieved from a study of shared clonotypes between healthy human individuals. Regarding the study as a whole: Non-shared clonotypes displayed generation probabilities falling below those of clonotypes present in all four donors. The sharing of around 5% of naive CD4 clonotypes was seen across a handful of donors.

The protocol was immunoSEQ multiplex PCR, while the TCRdb copy is restricted to in-frame clones and leaves out a portion. Of 2 million to 2.5 million clones listed, roughly 92% are singletons. Splitting of CD4+ cells produced CD45RA+ naive and CD45RA-negative memory subsets. Trimming took off 2 bases at V and 9 bases at J, with 20 bases between the two ends. The germline V gene encodes CDR1 LGHNA and CDR2 YSLEER. This CDR3 has 16 amino acids. About this clone itself: Its antigen is undetermined.

Sequencing was done on a sample of naive CD4+ T cells from PBMCs. As to subset: CD45RA+ positively selected. This TCR was recovered from a man between 18 and 35 years old in good health. Some clones in this sample may be carry-over from other donors' samples. The chain has TRBV4-3 and TRBJ2-1; D gene ambiguous. Here the CDR3 reads CASSQTNPGPLAEQFF. DNA for the CDR3: TGCGCCAGCAGCCAAACCAACCCGGGTCCCCTGGCTGAGCAGTTCTTC.